The 18 T cell receptor beta chains below come from one sample, sequenced in a study of CD4 T cells in relation to SARS-CoV-2 and coronaviruses. The antigens of these receptors remain unknown. The unexposed donors gave CD4+ T cells in about 2011-2018, prior to COVID-19. The cells were cultured for less than twelve days before CD4+ T cells were isolated. Repertoires were generated with immunoSEQ multiplex PCR, while TCRdb's copy carries only in-frame clones and drops some. Among about 21,000 clones listed, about 70% were seen once. The sequencing input was CD4+ T cells from PBMCs, cultured in vitro. Every receptor here comes from a human donor in good health.

The rearrangement links TRBV24-1 to TRBJ2-1, with 7 bases identical to TRBD2. Germline CDR1 KGHDR, CDR2 SFDVKD. Losses at the gene ends were 0 bases for V and 4 bases for J; bases not matched to a gene: 2. The CDR3 length is 15 residues. CDR3 sequence (DNA): TGTGCCACCAGTGATTTGGGGGGACTATACAATGAGCAGTTCTTC. As protein: CATSDLGGLYNEQFF.

This chain links TRBV30 with TRBJ1-4; TRBD1 matches at 9 bases. CDR3 length: 16 amino acids. Unmatched junction bases numbered 14, after V lost 4 bases and J lost 8 bases. Germline V gene sequence: CDR1 GTSNPN, CDR2 SVGIG (reference sequence). The CDR3 here is CAWTRAGGTGTEKLFF. CDR3 sequence (DNA): TGTGCCTGGACCAGAGCTGGTGGGACAGGGACCGAAAAACTGTTTTTT.

A single count supports this clone. The rearrangement joins TRBV5-1 to TRBJ2-7; possible D gene TRBD2, 5 bases. The germline V gene encodes CDR1 SGHRS and CDR2 YFSETQ. The length of the CDR3 is 14 residues. Trimming removed 4 bases at V and 3 bases at J, with 14 bases between. CDR3 in amino acids: CASSPFPGNYEQYF. The CDR3 DNA reads as TGCGCCAGCAGCCCCTTTCCGGGAAACTACGAGCAGTACTTC.

A single count supports this clone. The chain joins TRBV19 to TRBJ2-6; the match to TRBD1 covers 10 bases. CDR3 length: 19 residues. After removal of 8 bases from V and 2 bases from J, the junction contained 15 bases not matched to a gene. Germline CDR1 reads LNHDA; CDR2 reads SQIVND (reference sequence). CDR3 sequence reads: CASLQRPGQGRTGANVLTF. CDR3 DNA: TGTGCCAGTTTACAGAGACCGGGACAGGGGCGGACTGGGGCCAACGTCCTGACTTTC.

This chain joins TRBV19 and TRBJ1-6; D is undetermined. Trimming cost V 0 bases and J 9 bases, with 9 bases left between them. Per germline, CDR1 LNHDA and CDR2 SQIVND (reference sequence). The CDR3 has 14 residues. As DNA, the CDR3 is TGTGCCAGTAGTATAGATCAAAACTCTTCACCCCTCCACTTT. Its protein is CASSIDQNSSPLHF.

This clone occurred once. V is TRBV11-2 and J is TRBJ2-1; D remains unclear. Per germline, CDR1 SGHAT and CDR2 FQNNGV. This CDR3 is 13 amino acids long. Trimming cost V 1 base and J 9 bases, with 10 bases left between them. For the CDR3, the DNA is TGTGCCAGCAGCTTAGGGGTGTGGGGTGAGCAGTTCTTC. It encodes CASSLGVWGEQFF.

This chain connects TRBV9 to TRBJ2-2; 9 bases agree with TRBD2. The germline gives CDR1 SGDLS, CDR2 YYNGEE. CDR3 size: 17 residues. The V segment lost 8 bases and the J segment 3 bases; nucleotides outside the gene matches: 14. CDR3 sequence (DNA): TGTGCCAGTGGCCTAGGGGGTGCGGGAGGGTACACCGGGGAGCTGTTTTTT. Amino acids: CASGLGGAGGYTGELFF. The full variable domain, with the rest looked up from reference TRBV9 and TRBJ2-2, is DSGVTQTPKHLITATGQRVTLRCSPRSGDLSVYWYQQSLDQGLQFLIQYYNGEERAKGNILERFSAQQFPDLHSELNLSSLELGDSALYFCASGLGGAGGYTGELFFGEGSRLTVL.

The genes are TRBV7-9 and TRBJ2-7; D gene uncertain. This CDR3 contains 13 residues. The V gene lost 5 bases and the J gene lost 4 bases, with 12 bases spanning the gap. CDR1 and CDR2 (germline): SEHNR, FQNEAQ (reference sequence). DNA of the CDR3: TGTGCCAGCAGCAGCCAACAAGAGTACGAGCAGTACTTC. Translation gives CASSSQQEYEQYF.

This chain connects TRBV27 to TRBJ2-7; D is possibly TRBD1 (6 bases). This CDR3 comprises 15 residues. The V gene's germline CDR1 is MNHEY and CDR2 SMNVEV (reference sequence). V was shortened by 0 bases and J by 4 bases, with 13 bases between the two germline ends. The CDR3 bases are TGTGCCAGCAGTTTATCTGGGGGCGGAGAGTACGAGCAGTACTTC. Its protein product is CASSLSGGGEYEQYF.

This clone is categorized as large. The J gene is TRBJ2-2, the V gene TRBV7-2; no reliable D call. This CDR3 is built from 12 residues. Trimming shortened V by 3 bases and J by 3 bases, and 2 bases separated the two germline ends. CDR1 is SGHTA and CDR2 is FQGNSA in the germline V gene. This CDR3 reads CASSFYTGELFF. The CDR3 bases are TGTGCCAGCAGCTTCTACACCGGGGAGCTGTTTTTT.

The gene calls are TRBV18 and TRBJ1-3, with D possibly TRBD1 on 5 matching bases. The germline gives CDR1 KGHSH, CDR2 LQKENI. V was shortened by 3 bases and J by 4 bases, with 13 bases between the two germline ends. This CDR3 has 15 residues. DNA for the CDR3: TGTGCCAGCTCACCCGCGACAGTTATCGGAAACACCATATATTTT. The encoded protein is CASSPATVIGNTIYF.

V usage is TRBV2 and J usage is TRBJ2-1; TRBD1 might be the D (5 bases). Trimming left V 6 bases short and J 3 bases short, with 15 bases between. Germline V lookup: CDR1 SNHLY, CDR2 FYNNEI. This CDR3 spans 15 amino acids. The CDR3 sequence is CASRKGQTDYNEQFF. The CDR3 region has the DNA TGTGCCAGCAGAAAGGGGCAGACAGACTACAATGAGCAGTTCTTC.

This chain joins TRBV28 and TRBJ1-5, with D maybe TRBD1 (6 bases). This CDR3 region has 13 residues. The V end lost 8 bases, the J end lost 4 bases, and 12 bases lay between the germline ends. Germline-derived CDR1 and CDR2 are MDHEN and SYDVKM. The CDR3 DNA follows: TGTGCCAGCGCTTGGACAGTTAATCAGCCCCAGCATTTT. It is translated as CASAWTVNQPQHF.

This chain uses TRBV10-3 with TRBJ1-5, with TRBD1 matching over 8 bases. The ends lost 2 bases at V and 6 bases at J; junction bases unmatched: 3. The CDR3 consists of 14 residues. Germline assignment: CDR1 ENHRY and CDR2 SYGVKD. DNA for the CDR3: TGTGCCATCAGTGAGCAGGGGGCTGGTCAGCCCCAGCATTTT. Translating gives CAISEQGAGQPQHF.

The chain couples TRBV4-2 to TRBJ1-2, with 8 bases identical to TRBD1. The CDR3 loop spans 15 amino acids. The junction had 7 bases not matched to a gene; V was cut back by 0 bases and J by 7 bases. The germline CDR1 and CDR2 sequences are LGHNA and YNFKEQ. CDR3 DNA sequence: TGTGCCAGCAGCCAAGAGTCCCAGGGGGCGAGTGGCTACACCTTC. This sequence encodes CASSQESQGASGYTF.

This clone has only a few counts. The rearrangement joins TRBV7-9 to TRBJ2-7; D may be TRBD2 (5 bases). The CDR3 totals 14 residues. The V gene's germline CDR1 is SEHNR and CDR2 FQNEAQ (reference sequence). Trimming shortened V by 5 bases and J by 3 bases, and 14 bases separated the two germline ends. CDR3 coding DNA: TGTGCCAGCAGCACACCCCGCGCGGGCTACGAGCAGTACTTC. Translated, it gives CASSTPRAGYEQYF.

The J gene is TRBJ2-2, the V gene TRBV24-1; D is perhaps TRBD2 (5 bases). Germline V gene sequence: CDR1 KGHDR, CDR2 SFDVKD. The CDR3 length is 13 residues. V shed 9 bases and J shed 6 bases, with 13 bases lying between them. The CDR3 loop is CATQGSRAGELFF. The DNA of the CDR3 is TGTGCCACCCAAGGGAGTAGGGCCGGGGAGCTGTTTTTT.

The chain couples TRBV24-1 to TRBJ1-2; D possibly corresponds to TRBD1 (6 bases). This CDR3 spans 14 amino acids. Deletions cut 1 base from V and 4 bases from J, with 9 bases between. CDR1 is KGHDR, CDR2 SFDVKD, per germline. CDR3 bases: TGTGCCACCAGTGATTTTAACAGGGCCTATGGCTACACCTTC. Translation gives CATSDFNRAYGYTF.